A few counts support the clone carrying this TCR beta chain. Germline V gene data show CDR1 as LNHDA and CDR2 as SQIVND (reference sequence). The CDR3 totals 11 residues. V shed 9 bases and J shed 2 bases, with 6 bases lying between them. The sample comes from a study of ipilimumab plus nivolumab after autologous stem cell transplantation. Across the whole study: Median doses per patient: 5 ipilimumab, 7 or 8 nivolumab.

Sequenced by immunoSEQ multiplex PCR; TCRdb stores in-frame clones only, minus some. This sample carries 20,000 to 25,000 clones, just under 75% of them seen once, and the ten largest clones take about 23%. The chain has TRBV19 and TRBJ2-3; D is unresolved. The receptor's source is a male donor with diffuse large B-cell lymphoma. Sequences were derived from PBMCs, sampled in a trial of ipilimumab plus nivolumab as post-transplant consolidation. This CDR3 reads CASRNTDTQYF. The CDR3 coding sequence is TGTGCCAGCAGGAACACAGATACGCAGTATTTT.